The source of this TCR beta chain is a study of response to subunit inactivated influenza vaccine. TCRdb reprocessed the RT-PCR reads with MiXCR, giving one entry per CDR3 protein. This table has around 760,000 distinct CDR3 sequences, about 14% appearing once. Study results and caveats: Authors suggested each seasonal influenza vaccination recruits few new T cells.

Between the trimmed V and J ends, which lost 8 bases and 2 bases, there was a span of 23 bases. CDR3 size: 17 residues. Per germline, CDR1 LGHNA and CDR2 YNFKEQ. This clonotype was seen only a few times. Its target is unknown. This receptor was identified in a man between 50 and 59 years old who received an inactivated influenza vaccine. The chain links TRBV4-2 to TRBJ2-3, with D tentatively TRBD2 (5 bases). Sequences were derived from PBMCs from blood, sampled 14 days before vaccination. The CDR3 loop is CASASNSFGGLTDTQYF. The CDR3 region has the DNA TGTGCCAGCGCCTCAAACTCGTTTGGCGGGCTCACAGATACGCAGTATTTT.